The 5 T cell receptor beta chains below were found in one sample sequenced in a study of cytomegalovirus exposure and HLA in healthy donors. Primers included in the PCR were 60 Vbeta and 13 Jbeta primers. Method: immunoSEQ multiplex PCR; TCRdb's copy keeps in-frame clones and lacks some. The data contain tens of thousands of clones, roughly 70% of them singletons. Sequenced: PBMCs. The receptors were gathered from a man between 45 and 60 years old in good health and CMV-seropositive.

The V call is TRBV27, the J call TRBJ2-7; 7 positions agree with TRBD2. The CDR3 runs 14 residues. CDR1 and CDR2 (germline): MNHEY, SMNVEV (reference sequence). Losses at the gene ends were 5 bases for V and 4 bases for J; bases not matched to a gene: 8. In DNA form, the CDR3 reads TGTGCCAGCAGTGATGGGGGAGGGAGTTACGAGCAGTACTTC. As protein: CASSDGGGSYEQYF.

This clone occurred a few times. The DNA for the CDR3 is TGTGCCAGCAGTGACACAGGGGGCAGTACTGAAGCTTTCTTT. It encodes CASSDTGGSTEAFF. The chain recombines TRBV6-4 with TRBJ1-1, with 9 bases lining up with TRBD1. Per germline, CDR1 MRHNA and CDR2 SNTAGT. This CDR3 is built from 14 residues. V trimming: 2 bases; J trimming: 5 bases; junction bases outside the gene matches: 3.

This rearrangement joins TRBV27 to TRBJ2-1; the match to TRBD1 covers 9 bases. Per the germline V gene, CDR1 is MNHEY and CDR2 is SMNVEV (reference sequence). The CDR3 length is 14 residues. The ends lost 7 bases at V and 0 bases at J; junction bases unmatched: 1. The CDR3 sequence is CASTTGGSYNEQFF. Written as DNA, the CDR3 is TGTGCCAGCACGACAGGGGGCTCCTACAATGAGCAGTTCTTC.

The chain uses TRBV7-3 and TRBJ1-2; D possibly corresponds to TRBD1 (6 bases). V lost 5 bases and J lost 8, with 18 bases in between. The CDR3 totals 14 residues. Germline V gene data show CDR1 as SGHTA and CDR2 as FQGTGA. Here the CDR3 reads CASSAQPGVGGYTF. CDR3 nucleotides: TGTGCCAGCAGCGCGCAACCAGGGGTGGGCGGCTACACCTTC.

This clone was counted a few times. The chain employs TRBV6-6 and TRBJ2-1; TRBD2 is a possible D gene (5 bases). Trimming shortened V by 0 bases and J by 9 bases, and 9 bases separated the two germline ends. This CDR3 region has 13 residues. Germline CDR1 MNHNY, CDR2 SVGAGI (reference sequence). CDR3 bases: TGTGCCAGCAGTTACTCCCTAGCCACTGAGCAGTTCTTC. Residues: CASSYSLATEQFF.